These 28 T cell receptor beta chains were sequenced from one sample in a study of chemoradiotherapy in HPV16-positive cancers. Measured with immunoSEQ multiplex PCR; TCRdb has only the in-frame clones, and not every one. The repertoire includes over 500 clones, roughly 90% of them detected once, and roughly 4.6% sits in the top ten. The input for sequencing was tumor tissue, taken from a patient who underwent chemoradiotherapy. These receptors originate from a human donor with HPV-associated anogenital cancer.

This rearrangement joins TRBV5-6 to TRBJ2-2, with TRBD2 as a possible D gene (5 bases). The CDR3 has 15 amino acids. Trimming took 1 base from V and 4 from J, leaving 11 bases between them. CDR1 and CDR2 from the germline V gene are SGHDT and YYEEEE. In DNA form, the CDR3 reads TGTGCCAGCAGCTTGCGTATAGGAGGCACCGGGGAGCTGTTTTTT. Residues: CASSLRIGGTGELFF. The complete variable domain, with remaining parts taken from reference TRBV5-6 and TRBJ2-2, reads DAGVTQSPTHLIKTRGQQVTLRCSPKSGHDTVSWYQQALGQGPQFIFQYYEEEERQRGNFPDRFSGHQFPNYSSELNVNALLLGDSALYLCASSLRIGGTGELFFGEGSRLTVL.

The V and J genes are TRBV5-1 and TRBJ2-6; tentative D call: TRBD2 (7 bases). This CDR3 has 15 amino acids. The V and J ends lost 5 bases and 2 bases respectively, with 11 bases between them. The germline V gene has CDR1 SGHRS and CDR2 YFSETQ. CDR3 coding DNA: TGCGCCAGCAGAGGGGGGGTGGCTGGGGCCAACGTCCTGACTTTC. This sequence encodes CASRGGVAGANVLTF.

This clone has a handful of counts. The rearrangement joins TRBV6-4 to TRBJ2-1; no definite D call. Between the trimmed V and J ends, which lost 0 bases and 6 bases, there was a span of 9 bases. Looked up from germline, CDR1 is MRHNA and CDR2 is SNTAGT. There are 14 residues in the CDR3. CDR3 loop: CASSDSHGVNEQFF. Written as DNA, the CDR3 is TGTGCCAGCAGTGACTCGCATGGGGTCAATGAGCAGTTCTTC.

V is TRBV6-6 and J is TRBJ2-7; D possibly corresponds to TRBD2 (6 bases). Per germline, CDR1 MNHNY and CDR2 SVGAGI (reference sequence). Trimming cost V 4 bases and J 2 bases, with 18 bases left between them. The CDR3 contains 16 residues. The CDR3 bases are TGTGCCAGCAGTTCGGCGGGACTCCCAACCCCCTACGAGCAGTACTTC. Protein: CASSSAGLPTPYEQYF.

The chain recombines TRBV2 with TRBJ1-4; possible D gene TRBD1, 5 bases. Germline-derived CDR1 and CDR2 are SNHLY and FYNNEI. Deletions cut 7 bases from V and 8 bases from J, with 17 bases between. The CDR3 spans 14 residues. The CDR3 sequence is CASIYQMGEEKLFF. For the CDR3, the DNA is TGTGCCAGCATATATCAAATGGGGGAGGAAAAACTGTTTTTT.

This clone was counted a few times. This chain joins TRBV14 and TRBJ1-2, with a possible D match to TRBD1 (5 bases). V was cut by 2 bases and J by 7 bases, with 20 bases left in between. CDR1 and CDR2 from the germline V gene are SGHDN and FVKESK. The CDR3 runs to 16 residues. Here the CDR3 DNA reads TGTGCCAGCAGCCAATTTTATCGGGGGGAAGCCCTTGGCTACACCTTC. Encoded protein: CASSQFYRGEALGYTF. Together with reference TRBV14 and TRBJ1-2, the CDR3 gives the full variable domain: EAGVTQFPSHSVIEKGQTVTLRCDPISGHDNLYWYRRVMGKEIKFLLHFVKESKQDESGMPNNRFLAERTGGTYSTLKVQPAELEDSGVYFCASSQFYRGEALGYTFGSGTRLTVV.

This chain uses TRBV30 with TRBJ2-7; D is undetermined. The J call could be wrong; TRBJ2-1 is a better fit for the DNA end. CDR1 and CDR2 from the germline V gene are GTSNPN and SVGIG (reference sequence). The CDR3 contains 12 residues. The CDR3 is CAWVPGYNEQFF. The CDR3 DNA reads TGTGCCTGGGTTCCAGGCTACAATGAGCAGTTCTTC.

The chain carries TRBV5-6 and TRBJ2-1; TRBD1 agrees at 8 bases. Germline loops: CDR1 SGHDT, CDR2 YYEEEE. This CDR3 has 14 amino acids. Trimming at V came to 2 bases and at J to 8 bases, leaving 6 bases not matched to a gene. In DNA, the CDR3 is TGTGCCAGCAGCTTTTCGGCAGGGGGCTATGAGCAGTTCTTC. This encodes CASSFSAGGYEQFF.

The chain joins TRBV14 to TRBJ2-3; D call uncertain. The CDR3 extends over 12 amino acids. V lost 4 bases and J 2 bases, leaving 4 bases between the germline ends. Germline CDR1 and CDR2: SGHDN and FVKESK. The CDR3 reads CASSLTTDTQYF. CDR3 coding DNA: TGTGCCAGCAGCCTTACCACAGATACGCAGTATTTT.

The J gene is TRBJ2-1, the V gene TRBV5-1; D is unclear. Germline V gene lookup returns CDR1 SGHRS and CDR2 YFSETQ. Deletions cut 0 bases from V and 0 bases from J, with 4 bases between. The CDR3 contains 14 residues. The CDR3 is CASSLADSYNEQFF. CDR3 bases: TGCGCCAGCAGCTTGGCGGACTCCTACAATGAGCAGTTCTTC.

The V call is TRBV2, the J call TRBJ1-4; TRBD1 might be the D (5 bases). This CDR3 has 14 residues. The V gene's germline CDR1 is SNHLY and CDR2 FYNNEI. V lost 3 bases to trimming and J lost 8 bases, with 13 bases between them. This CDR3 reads CASSESTGREKLFF. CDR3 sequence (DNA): TGTGCCAGCAGTGAGTCTACGGGACGGGAAAAACTGTTTTTT. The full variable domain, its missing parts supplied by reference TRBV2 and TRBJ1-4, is EPEVTQTPSHQVTQMGQEVILRCVPISNHLYFYWYRQILGQKVEFLVSFYNNEISEKSEIFDDQFSVERPDGSNFTLKIRSTKLEDSAMYFCASSESTGREKLFFGSGTQLSVL.

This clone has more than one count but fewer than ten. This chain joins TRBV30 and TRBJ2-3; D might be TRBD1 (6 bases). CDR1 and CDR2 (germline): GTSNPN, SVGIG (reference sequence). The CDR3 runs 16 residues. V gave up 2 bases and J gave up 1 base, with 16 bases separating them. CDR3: CAWSPPDRLRTDTQYF. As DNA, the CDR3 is TGTGCCTGGAGTCCTCCCGACAGGCTTCGCACAGATACGCAGTATTTT.

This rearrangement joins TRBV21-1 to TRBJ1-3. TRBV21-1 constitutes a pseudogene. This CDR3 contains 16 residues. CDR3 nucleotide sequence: TGTGCCAGCAGAGCGGCCCTACAACACGCACGAAACACCATATATTTT. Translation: CASRAALQHARNTIYF.

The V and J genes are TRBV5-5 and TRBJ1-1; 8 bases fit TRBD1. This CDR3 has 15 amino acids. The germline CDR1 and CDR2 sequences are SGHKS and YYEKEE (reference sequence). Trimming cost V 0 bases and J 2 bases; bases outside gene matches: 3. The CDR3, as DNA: TGTGCCAGCAGCTTGGTTGGACAGGGCAACACTGAAGCTTTCTTT. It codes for CASSLVGQGNTEAFF.

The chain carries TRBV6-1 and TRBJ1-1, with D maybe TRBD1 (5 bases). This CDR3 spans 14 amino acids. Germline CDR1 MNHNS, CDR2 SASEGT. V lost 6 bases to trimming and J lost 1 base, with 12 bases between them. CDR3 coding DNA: TGTGCCAGCAGAACAGGCTCCACGAACACTGAAGCTTTCTTT. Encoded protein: CASRTGSTNTEAFF.

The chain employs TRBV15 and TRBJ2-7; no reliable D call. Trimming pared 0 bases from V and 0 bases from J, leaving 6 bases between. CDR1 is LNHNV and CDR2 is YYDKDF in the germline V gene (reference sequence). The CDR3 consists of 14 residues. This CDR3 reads CATSRDQVSYEQYF. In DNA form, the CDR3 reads TGTGCCACCAGCAGAGATCAGGTCTCCTACGAGCAGTACTTC.

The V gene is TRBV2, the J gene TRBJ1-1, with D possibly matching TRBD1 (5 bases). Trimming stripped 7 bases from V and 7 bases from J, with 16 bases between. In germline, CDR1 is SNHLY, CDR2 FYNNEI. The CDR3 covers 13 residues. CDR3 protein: CASMPDRQNEAFF. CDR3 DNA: TGTGCCAGCATGCCCGACAGACAAAATGAAGCTTTCTTT.

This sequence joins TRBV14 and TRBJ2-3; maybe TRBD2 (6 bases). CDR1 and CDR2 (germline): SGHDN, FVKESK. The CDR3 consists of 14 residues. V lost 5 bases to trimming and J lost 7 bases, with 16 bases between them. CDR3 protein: CASSFGGAGNTQYF. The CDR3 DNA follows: TGTGCCAGCAGCTTTGGAGGGGCCGGGAATACGCAGTATTTT. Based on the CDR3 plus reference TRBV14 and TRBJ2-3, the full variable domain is EAGVTQFPSHSVIEKGQTVTLRCDPISGHDNLYWYRRVMGKEIKFLLHFVKESKQDESGMPNNRFLAERTGGTYSTLKVQPAELEDSGVYFCASSFGGAGNTQYFGPGTRLTVL.

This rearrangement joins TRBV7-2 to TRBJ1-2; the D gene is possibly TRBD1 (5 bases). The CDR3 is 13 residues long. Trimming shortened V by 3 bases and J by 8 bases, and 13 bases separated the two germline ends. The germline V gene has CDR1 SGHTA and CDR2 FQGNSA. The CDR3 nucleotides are TGTGCCAGCAGCTTCAAGAGGGAGGGGGGCTACACCTTC. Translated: CASSFKREGGYTF.

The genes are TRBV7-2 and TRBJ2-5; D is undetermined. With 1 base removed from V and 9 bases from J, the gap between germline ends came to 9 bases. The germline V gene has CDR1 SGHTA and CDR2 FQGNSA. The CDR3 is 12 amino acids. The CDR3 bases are TGTGCCAGCAGCTTAGAGCGTAGCTCCCAGTACTTC. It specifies CASSLERSSQYF.

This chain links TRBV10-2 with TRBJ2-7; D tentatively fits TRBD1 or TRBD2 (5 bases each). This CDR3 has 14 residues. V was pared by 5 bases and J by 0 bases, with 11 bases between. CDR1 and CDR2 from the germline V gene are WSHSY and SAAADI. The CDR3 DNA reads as TGCGCCAGCAGTCCGGGACGTAGCTCCTACGAGCAGTACGTC. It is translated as CASSPGRSSYEQYV.

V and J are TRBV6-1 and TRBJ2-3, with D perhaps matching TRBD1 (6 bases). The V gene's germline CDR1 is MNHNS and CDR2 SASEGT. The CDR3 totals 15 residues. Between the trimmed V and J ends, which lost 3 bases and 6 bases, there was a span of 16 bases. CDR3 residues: CASSDLGPGADTQYF. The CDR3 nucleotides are TGTGCCAGCAGTGATTTGGGACCAGGGGCGGATACGCAGTATTTT.

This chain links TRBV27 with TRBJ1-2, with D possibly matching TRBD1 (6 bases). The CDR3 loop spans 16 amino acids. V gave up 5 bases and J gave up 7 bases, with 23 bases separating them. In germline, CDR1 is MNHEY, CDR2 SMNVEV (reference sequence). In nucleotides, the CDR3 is TGTGCCAGCAGTAACCGGCCCCGGGACACGACCAGTGGCTACACCTTC. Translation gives CASSNRPRDTTSGYTF.

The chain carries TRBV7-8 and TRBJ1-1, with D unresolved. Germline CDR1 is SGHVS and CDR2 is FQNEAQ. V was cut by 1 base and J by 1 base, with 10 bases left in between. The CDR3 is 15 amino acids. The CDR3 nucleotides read TGTGCCAGCAGCTTAGTTGGTAACGGGAACACTGAAGCTTTCTTT. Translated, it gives CASSLVGNGNTEAFF.

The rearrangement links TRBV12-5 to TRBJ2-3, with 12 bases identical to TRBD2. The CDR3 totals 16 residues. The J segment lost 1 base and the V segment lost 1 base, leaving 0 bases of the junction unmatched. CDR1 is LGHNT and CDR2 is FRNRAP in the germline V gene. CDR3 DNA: TGTGCTAGTGGTTTGGGGACTAGCGGGGGCACAGATACGCAGTATTTT. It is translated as CASGLGTSGGTDTQYF.

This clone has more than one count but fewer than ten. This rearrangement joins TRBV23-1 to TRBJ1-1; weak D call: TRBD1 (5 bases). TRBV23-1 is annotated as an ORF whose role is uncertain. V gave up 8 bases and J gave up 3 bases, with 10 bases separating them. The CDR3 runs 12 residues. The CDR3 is CASRGGYTEAFF. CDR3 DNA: TGCGCCAGCCGGGGCGGGTACACTGAAGCTTTCTTT.

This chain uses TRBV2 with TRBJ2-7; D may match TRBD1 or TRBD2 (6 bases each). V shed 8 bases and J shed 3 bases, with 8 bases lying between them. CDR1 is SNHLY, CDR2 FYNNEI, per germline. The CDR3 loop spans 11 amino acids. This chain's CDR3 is CASEGGYEQYF. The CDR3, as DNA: TGTGCCAGCGAGGGGGGCTACGAGCAGTACTTC.

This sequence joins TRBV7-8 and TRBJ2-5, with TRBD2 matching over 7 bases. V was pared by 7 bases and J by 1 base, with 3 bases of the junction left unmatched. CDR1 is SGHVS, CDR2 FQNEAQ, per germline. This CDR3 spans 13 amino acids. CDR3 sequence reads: CASKWGGQETQYF. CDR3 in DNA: TGTGCCAGCAAGTGGGGGGGCCAAGAGACCCAGTACTTC.